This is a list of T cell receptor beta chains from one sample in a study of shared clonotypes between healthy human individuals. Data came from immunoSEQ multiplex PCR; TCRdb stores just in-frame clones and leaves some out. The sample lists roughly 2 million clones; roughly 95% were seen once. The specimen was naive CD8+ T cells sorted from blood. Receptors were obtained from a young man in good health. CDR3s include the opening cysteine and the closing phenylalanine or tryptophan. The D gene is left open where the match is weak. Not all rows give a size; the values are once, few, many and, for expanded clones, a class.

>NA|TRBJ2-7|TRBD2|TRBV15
CATSGTSGRPYEQYF
TGTGCCACCAGCGGTACTAGCGGGAGGCCCTACGAGCAGTACTTC
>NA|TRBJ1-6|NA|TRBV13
CASSLGQGPLPLHF
TGTGCCAGCAGCTTAGGCCAGGGACCCCTTCCCCTCCACTTT
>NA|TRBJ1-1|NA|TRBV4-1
CASSQGAGRNTEAFF
TGCGCCAGCAGCCAAGGGGCAGGGCGGAACACTGAAGCTTTCTTT
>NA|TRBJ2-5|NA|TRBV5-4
CASSTRTELLETQYF
TGTGCCAGCAGCACCCGGACAGAGCTTCTCGAGACCCAGTACTTC
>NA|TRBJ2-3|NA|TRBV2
CASSETGVGTDTQYF
TGTGCCAGCAGTGAGACAGGCGTTGGGACAGATACGCAGTATTTT
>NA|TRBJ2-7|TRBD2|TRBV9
CASSVDAGEPYEQYF
TGTGCCAGCAGCGTAGACGCGGGAGAACCTTACGAGCAGTACTTC
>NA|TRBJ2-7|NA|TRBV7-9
CASSLGGRDLEQYF
TGTGCCAGCAGCTTAGGAGGGCGGGATCTCGAGCAGTACTTC
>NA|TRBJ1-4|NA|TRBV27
CASSPLGGAVEKLFF
TGTGCCAGCAGTCCCCTCGGGGGCGCGGTGGAAAAACTGTTTTTT
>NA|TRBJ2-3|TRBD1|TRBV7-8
CASSGRDRGPTDTQYF
TGTGCCAGCAGCGGCCGGGACAGGGGGCCTACAGATACGCAGTATTTT
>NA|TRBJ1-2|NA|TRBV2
CASSERLLGYTF
TGCGCCAGCAGTGAAAGGTTGCTTGGCTACACCTTC
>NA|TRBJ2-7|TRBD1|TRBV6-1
CASSHRGASYEQYF
TGTGCCAGCAGTCACAGGGGCGCCAGCTACGAGCAGTACTTC
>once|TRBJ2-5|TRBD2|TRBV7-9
CASSLQAGGSETQYF
TGTGCCAGCAGCTTGCAAGCGGGGGGTTCCGAGACCCAGTACTTC
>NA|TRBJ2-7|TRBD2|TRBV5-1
CASSAGTSGSYEQYF
TGCGCCAGCAGCGCGGGGACTAGCGGGAGCTACGAGCAGTACTTC